This TCR beta chain was profiled in a study of PD-1 blockade in classical Hodgkin lymphoma. Study context: Every 2 weeks, patients had 3 mg/kg nivolumab intravenously. Study-wide points: Repertoire differences have undefined causes, possibly disease activity or prior therapy. TCR diversity at baseline was reported to be reduced in newly diagnosed patients relative to healthy donors.

In regard to this clone: Its target is unknown.

This sample's time point: cycle 4 day 1 (C4D1), after 5 to 7 weeks of nivolumab. No patient escaped relapse after autologous stem cell transplantation, and brentuximab vedotin exposure varied. Sequencing was performed with immunoSEQ multiplex PCR; in TCRdb, only in-frame clones are kept and a portion is missing. The sample has about 89,000 clones, 90% seen once; the top ten hold under 3%. The germline CDR1 and CDR2 sequences are LGHNA and YNFKEQ. V dropped 5 bases and J dropped 8; count of bases not matched to a gene: 5. The CDR3 is 13 residues long. This material consisted of peripheral blood mononuclear cells (PBMCs), taken before the fourth cycle of nivolumab. The receptor was isolated from a human donor with classical Hodgkin lymphoma. V usage is TRBV4-2 and J usage is TRBJ1-4; 7 bases align to TRBD1. Here the CDR3 reads CASSDRAEEKLFF. CDR3 bases: TGTGCCAGCAGCGACAGGGCCGAAGAAAAACTGTTTTTT.